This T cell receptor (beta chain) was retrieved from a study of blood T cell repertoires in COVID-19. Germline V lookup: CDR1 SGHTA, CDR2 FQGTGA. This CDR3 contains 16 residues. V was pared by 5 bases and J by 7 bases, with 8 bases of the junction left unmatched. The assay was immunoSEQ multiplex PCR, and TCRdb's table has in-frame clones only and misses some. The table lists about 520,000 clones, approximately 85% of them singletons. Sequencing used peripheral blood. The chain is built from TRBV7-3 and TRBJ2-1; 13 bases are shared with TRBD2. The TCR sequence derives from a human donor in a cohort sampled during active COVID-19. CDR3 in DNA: TGTGCCAGCAGCCCGCGGACTAGCGGGAGTGAGAATGAGCAGTTCTTC. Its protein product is CASSPRTSGSENEQFF.